This T cell receptor beta chain was retrieved from a study of T cell responses to AZD1222 COVID-19 vaccine. Notes on this clone: Antigen: not known.

Clones were read by immunoSEQ multiplex PCR, and TCRdb kept only the in-frame ones, dropping some. The repertoire includes some 78,000 clones, 83% of them detected once, and approximately 1.2% sits in the top ten. Germline CDR1 reads SNHLY; CDR2 reads FYNNEI. The CDR3 length is 14 residues. V dropped 9 bases and J dropped 4; count of bases not matched to a gene: 6. Whole-study results and caveats: Nearly half of spike-specific TCRs reportedly go after variant regions that carry no mutations.

Sequencing was performed on peripheral blood, taken 28 days after the second AZD1222 dose. The chain uses TRBV2 and TRBJ1-5; TRBD1 aligns across 10 bases. This clonotype originated in an adult who received the AZD1222 COVID-19 vaccine. The CDR3 region has the DNA TGTGCCAGTAATCGGGACAGGGGAAATCAGCCCCAGCATTTT. Amino acid sequence: CASNRDRGNQPQHF.